This T cell receptor (beta chain) was sequenced in a study of beta chain features in type 1 diabetes. Germline-derived CDR1 and CDR2 are ENHRY and SYGVKD. The V and J ends lost 9 bases and 2 bases respectively, with 6 bases between them. This CDR3 comprises 11 residues. cDNA synthesis used the whole RNA isolate, giving expressed TCRB sequences. Each sample of naive, central memory or regulatory T cells had, on average, about 3.57 million reads. TCRdb's copy holds only in-frame clones and misses some; the assay was immunoSEQ multiplex PCR. The sample has around 150,000 clones; 6.9% are singletons. Source material: central memory CD4+ T cells from blood. The V gene is TRBV10-3, the J gene TRBJ2-3; unclear D gene. This TCR was recovered from a woman between 25 and 40 years old in good health. The CDR3 is CAIQDTDTQYF. Written as DNA, the CDR3 is TGTGCCATACAAGACACAGATACGCAGTATTTT.